The rows below give T cell receptor beta chains drawn from one sample of a study of blood T cell repertoires in COVID-19. Repertoires were generated with immunoSEQ multiplex PCR, while TCRdb's copy carries only in-frame clones and drops some. The sample includes 80,000 to 100,000 clones, over 75% of them seen just once. What was sequenced was peripheral blood. These receptors originate from a woman of 80 years or more with active or convalescent COVID-19. CDR3s include the opening cysteine and the closing phenylalanine or tryptophan. The D gene is left open where the match is weak. For some rows the clone size is stated as once, few or many, or as a class when expanded; others skip it.

TRBV19	TRBJ1-4	.	.	CASSRNEKLFF	TGTGCCAGTAGCAGGAATGAAAAACTGTTTTTT
TRBV15	TRBJ2-7	.	.	CATSRGETLEQYF	TGTGCCACCAGCAGAGGAGAAACGCTCGAGCAGTACTTC
TRBV19	TRBJ2-7	once	.	CASSIDLGQGLTYEQYF	TGTGCCAGTAGTATAGATTTGGGCCAGGGGCTTACCTACGAGCAGTACTTC
TRBV9	TRBJ2-1	.	TRBD2	CASSGSGTSGYNEQFF	TGTGCCAGCAGCGGATCCGGGACTAGCGGGTACAATGAGCAGTTCTTC
TRBV5-1	TRBJ2-4	.	TRBD2	CASSLFTGTSGSAKNIQYF	TGCGCCAGCAGCTTATTCACAGGTACTAGCGGGAGCGCCAAAAACATTCAGTACTTC
TRBV7-9	TRBJ1-2	few	TRBD1	CASAPGTVDTYGYTF	TGTGCCAGCGCCCCCGGGACAGTTGATACCTATGGCTACACCTTC
TRBV3-1/TRBV3-2	TRBJ2-1	.	.	CASSQALLAPSSYNEQFF	TGTGCCAGCAGCCAGGCCTTACTAGCTCCAAGCTCCTACAATGAGCAGTTCTTC
TRBV13	TRBJ2-7	.	TRBD2	CASSPRLAGEQYF	TGTGCCAGCAGCCCCCGACTAGCGGGCGAGCAGTACTTC
TRBV7-2	TRBJ2-5	once	.	CASSLVGGAQETQYF	TGTGCCAGCAGCTTAGTCGGCGGGGCCCAGGAGACCCAGTACTTC
TRBV28	TRBJ1-4	.	.	CASSLTKGGTGFF	TGTGCCAGCAGTTTGACGAAGGGAGGGACGGGGTTTTTT
TRBV7-9	TRBJ2-7	.	.	CASSSAAGESYEQYF	TGTGCCAGCAGCTCAGCGGCAGGGGAATCCTACGAGCAGTACTTC
TRBV7-3	TRBJ2-2	few	TRBD2	CASTPGGPLNTGELFF	TGTGCCAGCACCCCGGGGGGGCCATTGAACACCGGGGAGCTGTTTTTT
TRBV29-1	TRBJ1-2	.	TRBD1	CSVAPGQGAGGYTF	TGCAGCGTTGCCCCGGGACAGGGGGCAGGGGGCTACACCTTC
TRBV6-4	TRBJ1-2	.	.	CASSLRREKRYGYTF	TGTGCCAGCAGTCTTAGGAGGGAAAAGAGGTATGGCTACACCTTC
TRBV7-2	TRBJ1-2	once	.	CASSLGTGSYGYTF	TGTGCCAGCAGCTTAGGTACAGGGTCCTATGGCTACACCTTC
TRBV5-1	TRBJ1-3	.	TRBD1	CASSLQGAGNTIYF	TGCGCCAGCAGTTTACAGGGGGCTGGAAACACCATATATTTT
TRBV15	TRBJ1-2	.	.	CATSRDGVNYGYTF	TGTGCCACCAGCAGAGACGGAGTTAACTATGGCTACACCTTC
TRBV28	TRBJ2-3	.	.	CASSTLYEGSEGDTQYF	TGTGCCAGCTCGACACTTTACGAAGGTTCCGAGGGAGATACGCAGTATTTT